These 10 T cell receptor beta chains were all obtained from the same sample, sequenced in a study of control samples from healthy donors and cancer patients. The assay was immunoSEQ multiplex PCR, and TCRdb's table has in-frame clones only and misses some. The data hold about 150,000 clones, with approximately 93% observed a single time. Sequenced sample: blood. The receptors were gathered from a man in his late teens or twenties in good health.

The gene calls are TRBV9 and TRBJ1-1, with no clear D. The CDR3 covers 15 residues. Per the germline V gene, CDR1 is SGDLS and CDR2 is YYNGEE. Trimming took 1 base from V and 2 from J, leaving 12 bases between them. The CDR3 sequence: CASSVKTDVNTEAFF. The CDR3 nucleotides are TGTGCCAGCAGCGTAAAGACCGACGTTAACACTGAAGCTTTCTTT. Full variable domain (missing parts from reference TRBV9 and TRBJ1-1): DSGVTQTPKHLITATGQRVTLRCSPRSGDLSVYWYQQSLDQGLQFLIQYYNGEERAKGNILERFSAQQFPDLHSELNLSSLELGDSALYFCASSVKTDVNTEAFFGQGTRLTVV.

The chain uses TRBV7-2 and TRBJ2-7; tentative D call: TRBD1 (6 bases). This CDR3 has 17 residues. Germline V lookup: CDR1 SGHTA, CDR2 FQGNSA. V dropped 2 bases and J dropped 4 bases, with 21 bases sitting between them. CDR3: CASSLSGLGERGYEQYF. The CDR3 DNA is TGTGCCAGCAGCTTATCGGGTTTGGGCGAAAGGGGGTACGAGCAGTACTTC.

The DNA for the CDR3 is TGCGCCAGCAGCGTGCCCGGGGATCTCCAACAGCGGGGCTACACCTTC. Its protein is CASSVPGDLQQRGYTF. The chain employs TRBV5-1 and TRBJ1-2; no firm D call. Trimming cost V 4 bases and J 8 bases, with 24 bases left between them. Germline V gene sequence: CDR1 SGHRS, CDR2 YFSETQ. The CDR3 is made up of 16 amino acids.

V usage is TRBV30 and J usage is TRBJ2-1, with 7 nucleotides matching TRBD2. The germline V gene has CDR1 GTSNPN and CDR2 SVGIG (reference sequence). The CDR3 has 13 residues. V lost 6 bases, J lost 6 bases, and 8 bases stayed unmatched. The CDR3 DNA follows: TGTGCCTGTACTCTAGCGGCTTCCAATGAGCAGTTCTTC. Its protein is CACTLAASNEQFF.

The chain carries TRBV7-2 and TRBJ2-7, with D perhaps TRBD2 (5 bases). The CDR3 covers 14 residues. V lost 3 bases, J lost 5 bases, and 14 bases lay in between. CDR1 is SGHTA and CDR2 is FQGNSA in the germline V gene. CDR3 loop: CASSFKTGLNEQYF. DNA of the CDR3: TGTGCCAGCAGCTTCAAAACGGGATTGAACGAGCAGTACTTC.

The genes are TRBV5-1 and TRBJ1-4; the match to TRBD1 covers 12 bases. From germline, CDR1 is SGHRS and CDR2 YFSETQ. CDR3 length: 13 amino acids. Germline trimming cut 4 bases from V and 10 bases from J; bases unmatched to any gene: 2. The CDR3 sequence is CASSLGQGAKLFF. CDR3 DNA sequence: TGCGCCAGCAGCCTGGGACAGGGGGCAAAACTGTTTTTT.

This clone has more than one count but fewer than ten. This chain connects TRBV18 to TRBJ2-7, with 7 nucleotides matching TRBD2. The CDR3 loop spans 14 amino acids. V was clipped by 3 bases and J by 3 bases; unmatched bases: 5. CDR1 and CDR2 (germline): KGHSH, LQKENI. This chain's CDR3 is CASSPSSGNYEQYF. CDR3 in DNA: TGTGCCAGCTCACCGTCTAGCGGAAACTACGAGCAGTACTTC.

The rearrangement links TRBV10-2 to TRBJ2-7, with TRBD2 matching over 7 bases. Looked up from germline, CDR1 is WSHSY and CDR2 is SAAADI. Losses at the gene ends were 5 bases for V and 7 bases for J; bases not matched to a gene: 14. This CDR3 contains 15 residues. CDR3: CASSNPRAGTGEQYF. CDR3 nucleotide sequence: TGCGCCAGCAGTAACCCACGAGCGGGGACGGGGGAGCAGTACTTC.

CDR3 in DNA: TGTGCCAGCAGCCCACAGACAACCTACGAGCAGTACTTC. Protein sequence: CASSPQTTYEQYF. The V gene is TRBV7-9, the J gene TRBJ2-7; no definite D call. Trimming pared 5 bases from V and 2 bases from J, leaving 10 bases between. The V gene's germline CDR1 is SEHNR and CDR2 FQNEAQ (reference sequence). This CDR3 is built from 13 residues.

This chain links TRBV9 with TRBJ2-7; 9 nucleotides agree with TRBD1. The germline V gene encodes CDR1 SGDLS and CDR2 YYNGEE. The ends lost 3 bases at V and 3 bases at J; junction bases unmatched: 1. The CDR3 has 13 residues. CDR3 residues: CASSGDRVYEQYF. CDR3 in DNA: TGTGCCAGCAGCGGGGACAGGGTCTACGAGCAGTACTTC.